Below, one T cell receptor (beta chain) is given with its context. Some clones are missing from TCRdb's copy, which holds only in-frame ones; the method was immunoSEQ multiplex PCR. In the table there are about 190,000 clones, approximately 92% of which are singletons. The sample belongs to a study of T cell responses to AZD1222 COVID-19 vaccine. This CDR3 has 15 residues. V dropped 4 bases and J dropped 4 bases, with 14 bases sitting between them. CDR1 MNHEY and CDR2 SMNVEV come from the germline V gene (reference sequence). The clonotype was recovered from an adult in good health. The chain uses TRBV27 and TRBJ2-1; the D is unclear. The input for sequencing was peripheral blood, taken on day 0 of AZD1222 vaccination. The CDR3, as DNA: TGTGCCAGCAGTTCCCCCAGCGCCGGATACAATGAGCAGTTCTTC. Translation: CASSSPSAGYNEQFF.